This T cell receptor (beta chain) was documented in a study of shared clonotypes between healthy human individuals. Study in general: Ranging from 18 to 49 in age, donors were a couple of women and a few men. Study-wide results and caveats: Apart from blood, nothing was sampled; tissue repertoires likely differ. A handful of donors showed sharing of approximately 4.7% of naive CD4 clonotypes. What naive subsets generally showed was a larger estimated richness than memory subsets showed.

A note on this clone: Its antigen is unidentified.

Only in-frame clones appear in the TCRdb table, and some are missing; sequencing was by immunoSEQ multiplex PCR. The sample holds approximately 1,000,000 clones, around 78% seen once. V lost 3 bases to trimming and J lost 2 bases; unmatched junction nucleotides: 6. There are 15 residues in the CDR3. Per the germline V gene, CDR1 is KGHSH and CDR2 is LQKENI. The sequenced sample consisted of memory CD4+ T cells from PBMCs. Subset specified: CD45RA-negative fraction. The chain couples TRBV18 to TRBJ1-2; 7 nucleotides agree with TRBD1. The TCR comes from a man younger than 35 in good health. Some clones in this sample may be carry-over from other donors' samples. The CDR3: CASSPRDRVNYGYTF. The CDR3 DNA reads as TGTGCCAGCTCACCGCGAGACAGGGTAAACTATGGCTACACCTTC.